These 22 T cell receptor beta chains originate from one sample sequenced in a study of T-cell reconstitution after alpha-beta-depleted transplantation in children. Preparation of the TCRbeta library was carried out with unique molecular identifiers. MiXCR, run by TCRdb on the PCR reads, gives a single entry per CDR3 protein. The data contain 780,000 or so distinct CDR3 sequences, roughly 16% of them singletons. Sequencing was performed on PBMCs, mostly from graft donor cells, taken 360 days after TCRalphabeta/CD19-depleted stem cell transplant. All receptors derive from a male patient between 10 and 17 years old who had a stem cell transplant for acute lymphoblastic leukemia, so the T cells may come from the graft donor.

The chain couples TRBV7-2 to TRBJ1-1, with D possibly being TRBD1 (5 bases). Trimming stripped 6 bases from V and 0 bases from J, with 11 bases between. The CDR3 contains 14 residues. The germline gives CDR1 SGHTA, CDR2 FQGNSA. The CDR3 coding sequence is TGTGCCAGCAGGGACAAAAGCATGAACACTGAAGCTTTCTTT. Translating it yields CASRDKSMNTEAFF.

This clonotype was detected only a few times. The gene calls are TRBV7-3 and TRBJ2-1, with 7 positions matching TRBD2. The CDR3 covers 15 residues. V shed 3 bases and J 6 bases; nucleotides not matched to a gene: 8. The germline CDR1 and CDR2 sequences are SGHTA and FQGTGA. CDR3 loop: CASSFIAGTINEQFF. CDR3 DNA: TGTGCCAGCAGCTTTATAGCGGGTACGATCAATGAGCAGTTCTTC.

This clonotype was picked up many times. CDR3 residues: CASSLDRLSGNTIYF. The CDR3 nucleotides read TGCGCCAGCAGCTTGGACAGACTCTCTGGAAACACCATATATTTT. The chain combines TRBV5-1 with TRBJ1-3, with D unclear. Germline CDR1 SGHRS, CDR2 YFSETQ. CDR3 size: 15 residues. Trimming stripped 0 bases from V and 0 bases from J, with 7 bases between.

This clonotype has at least ten counts. V and J are TRBV20-1 and TRBJ2-5; 8 nucleotides agree with TRBD1. Germline assignment: CDR1 DFQATT and CDR2 SNEGSKA (reference sequence). V trimming: 6 bases; J trimming: 5 bases; junction bases outside the gene matches: 5. This CDR3 has 12 residues. The CDR3, as DNA: TGCAGTGCGCGGACAGGGCTGGAGACCCAGTACTTC. Translated: CSARTGLETQYF.

The gene calls are TRBV24-1 and TRBJ2-2; the D is unclear. CDR3 size: 16 residues. V shed 4 bases and J shed 4 bases, with 15 bases lying between them. CDR1 is KGHDR and CDR2 is SFDVKD in the germline V gene. CDR3 residues: CATSDPKEKGTGELFF. The CDR3 bases are TGTGCCACCAGTGACCCAAAGGAAAAAGGCACCGGGGAGCTGTTTTTT.

Many counts were recorded for this clonotype. The chain is built from TRBV10-2 and TRBJ2-2, with D possibly being TRBD1 (5 bases). V was shortened by 1 base and J by 6 bases, with 12 bases between the two germline ends. Looked up from germline, CDR1 is WSHSY and CDR2 is SAAADI. The CDR3 consists of 15 residues. CDR3 DNA sequence: TGCGCCAGCAGTGAGTTTGACAGATCGGCCGGGGAGCTGTTTTTT. It yields the protein CASSEFDRSAGELFF.

The CDR3 bases are TGTGCCAGCAGTAAGAACACTGAAGCTTTCTTT. Encoded protein: CASSKNTEAFF. The chain uses TRBV27 and TRBJ1-1; no firm D call. Germline V lookup: CDR1 MNHEY, CDR2 SMNVEV (reference sequence). This CDR3 is built from 11 residues. The V and J ends lost 5 bases and 1 base respectively, with 2 bases between them.

This chain connects TRBV2 to TRBJ2-7; D ambiguous. V lost 1 base to trimming and J lost 1 base, with 14 bases between them. Germline V gene sequence: CDR1 SNHLY, CDR2 FYNNEI. This CDR3 comprises 16 residues. This CDR3 reads CASSEEVARVSYEQYF. DNA for the CDR3: TGTGCCAGCAGTGAAGAGGTGGCTAGAGTATCCTACGAGCAGTACTTC.

This chain uses TRBV5-5 with TRBJ2-1, with D perhaps TRBD1 or TRBD2 (5 bases each). Trimming took off 3 bases at V and 6 bases at J, with 10 bases between the two ends. The CDR3 consists of 13 residues. CDR1 is SGHKS and CDR2 is YYEKEE in the germline V gene (reference sequence). CDR3 DNA sequence: TGTGCCAGCAGCTGGGACGGTAGCAATGAGCAGTTCTTC. Protein product: CASSWDGSNEQFF. The entire variable domain, with the rest obtained from reference TRBV5-5 and TRBJ2-1, is as follows: DAGVTQSPTHLIKTRGQQVTLRCSPISGHKSVSWYQQVLGQGPQFIFQYYEKEERGRGNFPDRFSARQFPNYSSELNVNALLLGDSALYLCASSWDGSNEQFFGPGTRLTVL.

The J gene is TRBJ2-1, the V gene TRBV5-1, with D possibly being TRBD1 (5 bases). The CDR3 extends over 13 amino acids. Germline lookup yields CDR1 SGHRS and CDR2 YFSETQ. V lost 4 bases and J 5 bases, leaving 10 bases between the germline ends. In DNA form, the CDR3 reads TGCGCCAGCAGCCGGCGACAGAACAATGAGCAGTTCTTC. Protein product: CASSRRQNNEQFF.

The rearrangement joins TRBV10-3 to TRBJ2-1, with 10 bases lining up with TRBD1. Looked up from germline, CDR1 is ENHRY and CDR2 is SYGVKD. This CDR3 comprises 15 residues. The ends lost 6 bases at V and 4 bases at J; junction bases unmatched: 6. CDR3: CAISPGTGVYNEQFF. The CDR3 DNA reads as TGTGCCATCAGCCCCGGGACAGGGGTATACAATGAGCAGTTCTTC.

There are many counts of this clonotype. J is TRBJ1-2 and V is TRBV7-9; D gene uncertain. Germline-derived CDR1 and CDR2 are SEHNR and FQNEAQ (reference sequence). The germline V and J ends were trimmed by 1 base and 8 bases, with 11 bases remaining between them. CDR3 size: 13 residues. CDR3 residues: CASSLDSRRGYTF. CDR3 bases: TGTGCCAGCAGCTTAGATTCCCGTCGAGGCTACACCTTC. Combining the CDR3 with reference TRBV7-9 and TRBJ1-2 gives the whole variable domain DTGVSQNPRHKITKRGQNVTFRCDPISEHNRLYWYRQTLGQGPEFLTYFQNEAQLEKSRLLSDRFSAERPKGSFSTLEIQRTEQGDSAMYLCASSLDSRRGYTFGSGTRLTVV.

V usage is TRBV9 and J usage is TRBJ2-7; D unclear. Germline V gene data show CDR1 as SGDLS and CDR2 as YYNGEE. V was trimmed by 0 bases and J by 2 bases, leaving 9 bases between them. The CDR3 totals 14 residues. DNA for the CDR3: TGTGCCAGCAGCGTAGGTCCGGATCCCTACGAGCAGTACTTC. Its translation is CASSVGPDPYEQYF.

This clonotype has a handful of counts. The chain links TRBV7-2 to TRBJ2-7, with 7 bases fitting TRBD2. CDR3 length equals 13 residues. V was clipped by 3 bases and J by 3 bases; unmatched bases: 2. The germline V gene encodes CDR1 SGHTA and CDR2 FQGNSA. This CDR3 is CASSLGDYYEQYF. CDR3 DNA: TGTGCCAGCAGCTTGGGGGACTACTACGAGCAGTACTTC.

This clonotype was detected only a few times. The V gene is TRBV20-1, the J gene TRBJ2-5; 8 nucleotides line up with TRBD2. The V and J ends lost 3 bases and 5 bases, in that order; junction bases with no gene match: 14. In germline, CDR1 is DFQATT, CDR2 SNEGSKA (reference sequence). The CDR3 runs 16 residues. The CDR3 nucleotides are TGCAGTGCTAGGACCCCAGCGGGAGTGAAGTGGGAGACCCAGTACTTC. Translated, it gives CSARTPAGVKWETQYF.

This clonotype was observed at least ten times. The J gene is TRBJ2-2, the V gene TRBV5-1; D not certain. CDR1 SGHRS and CDR2 YFSETQ come from the germline V gene. Deletions cut 1 base from V and 7 bases from J, with 8 bases between. The CDR3 is made up of 13 amino acids. CDR3 nucleotide sequence: TGCGCCAGCAGCTTGCTTTCGGACGGGGAGCTGTTTTTT. It specifies CASSLLSDGELFF.

The chain has TRBV12-2 and TRBJ2-3; TRBD2, the table's D call, was not compared with the DNA. TRBV12-2 is an annotated pseudogene. This CDR3 spans 15 amino acids. CDR3 in amino acids: CASRSGLAGADTQYF. CDR3 nucleotide sequence: TGTGCAAGTCGCTCCGGACTAGCGGGGGCAGATACGCAGTATTTT.

V is TRBV6-5 and J is TRBJ1-2, with D unclear. Germline V gives CDR1 MNHEY, CDR2 SVGAGI. CDR3 size: 13 residues. V gave up 2 bases and J gave up 3 bases, with 7 bases separating them. The CDR3 nucleotides read TGTGCCAGCAGTTACGAGGTGCACTATGGCTACACCTTC. Translated: CASSYEVHYGYTF.

The sample holds many counts of this clonotype. The chain combines TRBV3-1 with TRBJ1-1; a possible D gene is TRBD1 (6 bases). The CDR3 sequence is 13 residues long. V lost 6 bases, J lost 7 bases, and 15 bases lay in between. Germline V gives CDR1 LGHDT, CDR2 YNNKEL (reference sequence). The CDR3 here is CASRQQGGIEAFF. As DNA, the CDR3 is TGTGCCAGCAGGCAACAGGGAGGGATTGAAGCTTTCTTT. Supplemented by reference TRBV3-1 and TRBJ1-1, the full variable domain reads DTAVSQTPKYLVTQMGNDKSIKCEQNLGHDTMYWYKQDSKKFLKIMFSYNNKELIINETVPNRFSPKSPDKAHLNLHINSLELGDSAVYFCASRQQGGIEAFFGQGTRLTVV.

This clonotype was observed a few times. The V gene is TRBV7-3, the J gene TRBJ2-1; 10 bases agree with TRBD2. This CDR3 spans 20 amino acids. CDR1 SGHTA and CDR2 FQGTGA come from the germline V gene. Trimming cost V 5 bases and J 6 bases; bases outside gene matches: 22. The CDR3 here is CASSPKPLAGVRREINEQFF. The CDR3 bases are TGTGCCAGCAGCCCGAAACCCCTAGCGGGAGTAAGGCGGGAAATCAATGAGCAGTTCTTC.

V and J are TRBV29-1 and TRBJ2-6, with D perhaps TRBD2 (6 bases). The germline gives CDR1 SQVTM, CDR2 ANQGSEA. This CDR3 has 18 residues. Trimming left V 1 base short and J 0 bases short, with 16 bases between. The CDR3 nucleotides read TGCAGCGTTGAAGGAATGGGGGGAGAGCTCTCTGGGGCCAACGTCCTGACTTTC. Encoded protein: CSVEGMGGELSGANVLTF.

This clonotype was counted a few times. CDR3 region: CASSYSDYTEAFF. The DNA for the CDR3 is TGTGCCAGCAGTTATTCCGACTACACTGAAGCTTTCTTT. The gene calls are TRBV6-5 and TRBJ1-1; D gene uncertain. The CDR3 has 13 amino acids. In germline, CDR1 is MNHEY, CDR2 SVGAGI. V was trimmed by 3 bases and J by 3 bases, leaving 8 bases between them.